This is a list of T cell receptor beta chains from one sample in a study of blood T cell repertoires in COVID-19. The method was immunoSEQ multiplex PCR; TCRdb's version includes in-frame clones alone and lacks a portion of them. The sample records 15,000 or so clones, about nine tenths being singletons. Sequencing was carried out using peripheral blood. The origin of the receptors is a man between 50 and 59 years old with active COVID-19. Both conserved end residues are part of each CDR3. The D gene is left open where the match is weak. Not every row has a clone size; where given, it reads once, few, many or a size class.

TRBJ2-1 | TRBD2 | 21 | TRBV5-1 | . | CASSLALAGAQRTQSYNEQFF | TGCGCCAGCAGCTTGGCTCTAGCGGGAGCCCAGAGGACTCAGTCCTACAATGAGCAGTTCTTC
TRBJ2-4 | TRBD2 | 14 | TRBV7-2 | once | CASSFGTKTNIQYF | TGTGCCAGCAGCTTCGGGACTAAAACAAACATTCAGTACTTC
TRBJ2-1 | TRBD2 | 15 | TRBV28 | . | CASRPGLAGVGKQFF | TGTGCCAGCAGACCGGGACTAGCGGGAGTAGGGAAGCAGTTCTTC
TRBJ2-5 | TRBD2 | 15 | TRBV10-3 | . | CAISGGTSGEETQYF | TGTGCCATCAGTGGAGGGACTAGCGGGGAAGAGACCCAGTACTTC
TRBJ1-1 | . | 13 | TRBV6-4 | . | CASGRQRGTEAFF | TGTGCCAGCGGACGACAGCGGGGAACTGAAGCTTTCTTT
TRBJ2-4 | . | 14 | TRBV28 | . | CASSLLLAKNIQYF | TGTGCCAGCAGTTTACTACTAGCCAAAAACATTCAGTACTTC
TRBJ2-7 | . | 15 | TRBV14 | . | CASSQEGQWGLEQYF | TGTGCCAGCAGCCAAGAGGGACAGTGGGGACTCGAGCAGTACTTC
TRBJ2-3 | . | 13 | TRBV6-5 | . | CASSQTQADTQYF | TGTGCCAGCAGTCAAACACAGGCAGATACGCAGTATTTT
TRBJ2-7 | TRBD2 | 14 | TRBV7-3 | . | CASSTGTSGMEQYF | TGTGCCAGCAGCACCGGGACTAGCGGGATGGAGCAGTACTTC
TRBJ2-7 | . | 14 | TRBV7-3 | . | CASSLAGATNEQYF | TGTGCCAGCAGCTTGGCGGGGGCGACGAACGAGCAGTACTTC
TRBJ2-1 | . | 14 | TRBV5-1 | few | CASSLNRAADEQFF | TGCGCCAGCAGCTTGAACAGGGCAGCCGATGAGCAGTTCTTC
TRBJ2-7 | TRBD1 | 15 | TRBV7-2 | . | CASSITGGLSYEQYF | TGTGCCAGCAGCATAACAGGGGGCCTCTCCTACGAGCAGTACTTC
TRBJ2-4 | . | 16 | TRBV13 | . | CASSLGYLGEGGIQYF | TGTGCCAGCAGCTTGGGGTACTTGGGGGAAGGGGGCATTCAGTACTTC
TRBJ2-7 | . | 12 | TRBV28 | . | CASSLTGYEQYF | TGTGCCAGCAGCCTGACAGGCTACGAGCAGTACTTC
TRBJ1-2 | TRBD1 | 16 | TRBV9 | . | CASTLSPTGGNYGYTF | TGTGCCAGCACCCTAAGCCCCACAGGGGGAAACTATGGCTACACCTTC
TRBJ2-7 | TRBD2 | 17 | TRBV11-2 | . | CASSLVEGLAGGYEQYF | TGTGCCAGCAGCTTAGTAGAGGGACTAGCGGGAGGCTACGAGCAGTACTTC
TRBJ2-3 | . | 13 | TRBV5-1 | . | CASRTGSTDTQYF | TGCGCCAGCCGGACGGGAAGCACAGATACGCAGTATTTT
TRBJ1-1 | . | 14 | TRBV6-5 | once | CASRAYKGGTEAFF | TGTGCCAGCAGGGCTTATAAGGGAGGGACTGAAGCTTTCTTT
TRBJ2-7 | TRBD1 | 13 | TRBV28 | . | CASSLDRDYEQYF | TGTGCCAGCAGTTTAGACAGGGACTACGAGCAGTACTTC
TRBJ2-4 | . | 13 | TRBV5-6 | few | CASSLVGGNIQYF | TGTGCCAGCAGCTTGGTAGGGGGTAACATTCAGTACTTC
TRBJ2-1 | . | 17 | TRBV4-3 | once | CASSQAPASVPYNEQFF | TGCGCCAGCAGCCAAGCCCCGGCTAGCGTGCCCTACAATGAGCAGTTCTTC
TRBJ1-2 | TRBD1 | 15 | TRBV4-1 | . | CASSLDRDPNYGYTF | TGCGCCAGCAGCCTCGACAGGGACCCCAACTATGGCTACACCTTC
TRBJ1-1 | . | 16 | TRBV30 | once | CAWSVVGGQPDTEAFF | TGTGCCTGGAGTGTAGTAGGCGGACAGCCTGACACTGAAGCTTTCTTT
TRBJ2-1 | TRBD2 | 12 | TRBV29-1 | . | CSVEGTNNEQFF | TGCAGCGTAGAGGGGACTAACAATGAGCAGTTCTTC
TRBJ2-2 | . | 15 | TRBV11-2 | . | CASSPYRPDTGELFF | TGTGCCAGCAGTCCTTATCGCCCGGACACCGGGGAGCTGTTTTTT
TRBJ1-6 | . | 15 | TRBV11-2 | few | CASSWTASYNSPLHF | TGTGCCAGCAGCTGGACAGCCTCCTATAATTCACCCCTCCACTTT
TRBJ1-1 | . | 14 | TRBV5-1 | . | CASSFGPPGTEAFF | TGCGCCAGCAGCTTCGGGCCCCCAGGGACTGAAGCTTTCTTT
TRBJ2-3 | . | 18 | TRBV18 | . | CASSTLYKSTEGADTQYF | TGTGCCAGCTCAACTCTATACAAATCAACGGAAGGGGCAGATACGCAGTATTTT
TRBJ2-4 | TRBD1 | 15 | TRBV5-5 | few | CASSSETGGWNIQYF | TGTGCCAGCAGCTCGGAGACAGGGGGCTGGAACATTCAGTACTTC
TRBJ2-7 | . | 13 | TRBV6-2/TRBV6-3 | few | CASSRTVSYEQYF | TGTGCCAGCAGTAGGACAGTATCCTACGAGCAGTACTTC
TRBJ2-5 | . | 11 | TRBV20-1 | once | CSALERETQYF | .
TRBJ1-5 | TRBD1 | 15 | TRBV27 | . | CASSLVGQGTQPQHF | TGTGCCAGCAGTTTAGTGGGACAGGGCACTCAGCCCCAGCATTTT
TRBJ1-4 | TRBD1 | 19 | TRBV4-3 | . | CASSQDRKTGLITNEKLFF | TGCGCCAGCAGCCAAGATAGGAAGACAGGGCTTATTACTAATGAAAAACTGTTTTTT
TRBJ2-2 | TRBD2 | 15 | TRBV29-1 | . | CSVGTSSSNTGELFF | TGCAGCGTTGGGACTAGCTCCTCGAACACCGGGGAGCTGTTTTTT
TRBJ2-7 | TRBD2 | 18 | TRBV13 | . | CASSLGLAGEGSGYEQYF | TGTGCCAGCAGCCTAGGACTAGCGGGAGAGGGCTCCGGGTACGAGCAGTACTTC
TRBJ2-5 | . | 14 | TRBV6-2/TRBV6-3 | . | CASGQTGFRETQYF | TGTGCCAGCGGCCAAACAGGGTTCCGAGAGACCCAGTACTTC
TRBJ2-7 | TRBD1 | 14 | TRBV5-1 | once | CASSSGTVPYEQYF | TGCGCCAGCAGCTCCGGGACAGTCCCCTACGAGCAGTACTTC
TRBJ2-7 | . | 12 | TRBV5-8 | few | CASSLYSYEQYF | TGTGCCAGCAGCTTATACTCCTACGAGCAGTACTTC
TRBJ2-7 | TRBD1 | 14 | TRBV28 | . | CASSTGGTRYEQYF | TGTGCCAGCAGTACAGGGGGAACCCGATACGAGCAGTACTTC
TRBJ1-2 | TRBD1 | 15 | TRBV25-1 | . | CASSEMGTAAYGYTF | TGTGCCAGCAGTGAGATGGGGACAGCAGCCTATGGCTACACCTTC
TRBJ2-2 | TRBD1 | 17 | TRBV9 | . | CASSPQRRQGNTGELFF | TGTGCCAGCAGCCCTCAGAGACGACAGGGGAACACCGGGGAGCTGTTTTTT
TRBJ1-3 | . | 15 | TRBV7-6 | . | CASTAGAGVGNTIYF | TGTGCCAGCACCGCAGGGGCAGGGGTTGGAAACACCATATATTTT
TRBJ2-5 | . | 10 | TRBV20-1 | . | CSAGRETQYF | TGCAGTGCTGGGAGGGAGACCCAGTACTTC
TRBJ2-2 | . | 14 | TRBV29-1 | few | CSVAQGSDTGELFF | TGCAGCGTTGCCCAGGGGTCGGACACCGGGGAGCTGTTTTTT
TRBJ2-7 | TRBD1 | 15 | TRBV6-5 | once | CASSYRDRGPYEQYF | TGTGCCAGCAGTTACCGGGACAGGGGGCCCTACGAGCAGTACTTC
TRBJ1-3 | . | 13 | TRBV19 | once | CASSMGRGNTIYF | TGTGCCAGTAGTATGGGGCGAGGAAACACCATATATTTT
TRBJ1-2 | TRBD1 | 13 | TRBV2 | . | CASSKGAVHGYTF | TGTGCCAGCAGTAAGGGGGCGGTTCATGGCTACACCTTC
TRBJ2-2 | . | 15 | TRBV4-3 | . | CASSQDRDGTGELFF | TGCGCCAGCAGCCAAGATCGGGATGGGACCGGGGAGCTGTTTTTT
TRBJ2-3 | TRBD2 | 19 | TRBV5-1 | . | CASSPGTSGRDFRTDTQYF | TGCGCCAGCAGCCCCGGGACTAGCGGGAGAGACTTTCGCACAGATACGCAGTATTTT
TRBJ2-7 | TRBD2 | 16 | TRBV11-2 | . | CASSLGFTSGSVEQYF | TGTGCCAGCAGCTTAGGTTTTACTAGCGGGAGCGTCGAGCAGTACTTC
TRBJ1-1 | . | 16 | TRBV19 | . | CASNPVGATMNTEAFF | TGTGCCAGTAATCCAGTGGGAGCTACTATGAACACTGAAGCTTTCTTT